This T cell receptor (beta chain) was observed in a study of T cell changes during pregnancy in multiple sclerosis. The J segment lost 3 bases and the V segment lost 6 bases, leaving 7 bases of the junction unmatched. The CDR3 runs 15 residues. CDR1 MDHEN and CDR2 SYDVKM come from the germline V gene. Measured with immunoSEQ multiplex PCR; TCRdb has only the in-frame clones, and not every one. The sample consists of 70,000 or so clones, around 90% of them appearing once. The clonotype was recovered from a female donor with multiple sclerosis, enrolled in a pregnancy study. The specimen was CD4+ T cells from peripheral blood mononuclear cells, collected after pregnancy. The chain employs TRBV28 and TRBJ2-7, with TRBD2 matching 11 bases. The CDR3 here is CASSAPGLADYEQYF. The CDR3 region has the DNA TGTGCCAGCAGCGCGCCGGGACTAGCGGACTACGAGCAGTACTTC.